The clone carrying this TCR beta chain was seen more than once but under ten times. Its antigen remains unknown. This sample was included in a study of T-cell reconstitution after alpha-beta-depleted transplantation in children. Study results and caveats: T-cell counts and diversity at one year post-transplant came mainly from newly produced T cells. It was reported that alpha-beta T cells came from several hundred expanded graft clones (about two months after transplant). Diversity of TCRbeta at day 60 was high in some patients, arising from surviving recipient T cells and thymic progenitors.

This CDR3 region has 14 residues. Unmatched junction bases numbered 9, after V lost 7 bases and J lost 8 bases. Unique molecular identifiers tagged the TCRbeta library. In TCRdb, the PCR reads were re-called with MiXCR into one record per CDR3 protein. Of roughly 420,000 distinct CDR3 sequences detected, around 15% appear once; the ten largest clones hold roughly 27%. The chain is built from TRBV12-3 or TRBV12-4 and TRBJ2-7; 12 bases match TRBD2. The sequencing here drew on PBMCs, mostly from graft donor cells, taken 360 days after TCRalphabeta/CD19-depleted stem cell transplant. The sequence derives from a boy in the first two years of life who had a stem cell transplant for Wiskott-Aldrich syndrome, so the T cells may come from the graft donor. The CDR3 coding sequence is TGTGCCAGCACCTCCGGGACTAGCGGGCTTAAGCAGTACTTC. It specifies CASTSGTSGLKQYF.